This TCR beta chain was captured in a study of molecular identifiers for immune sequencing clone quantification. Comment on this clonotype: This may arise from a read error, as a much more abundant clone is one base away.

TCRdb recomputed calls from the PCR reads with MiXCR, one row per CDR3 protein. The data show about 100,000 distinct CDR3 sequences, 36% seen once. The CDR3 consists of 16 residues. V lost 8 bases and J lost 5, with 25 bases in between. This sequence was found in a human donor in good health. Some libraries in this study had Jurkat cell RNA spiked in. The sample consisted of naive CD8+ T cells from blood, with Jurkat cell RNA spiked in. Subset reported: FACS-sorted CD8+CD4-CCR7+CD45RA+ naive T cells. The rearrangement uses TRBV5-3 and TRBJ2-5, with D maybe TRBD2 (6 bases). TRBV5-3 counts as an open reading frame of uncertain function. CDR3 in amino acids: CASCPPAAGRLETQYF. The CDR3 DNA is TGTGCCAGCTGCCCGCCTGCGGCAGGGAGGCTTGAGACCCAGTACTTC.